The 23 T cell receptor beta chains listed next were all sequenced from one sample in a study of blood T cell repertoires in COVID-19. Only in-frame clones appear in the TCRdb table, and some are missing; sequencing was by immunoSEQ multiplex PCR. The repertoire holds about 200,000 clones, with 83% as singletons. The sequenced sample consisted of PBMCs or T cells enriched from blood (not recorded which). The receptors derive from a woman aged 45-60 years who had been exposed to COVID-19.

The chain couples TRBV19 to TRBJ1-5; tentative D call: TRBD1 (5 bases). With 7 bases removed from V and 7 bases from J, the gap between germline ends came to 14 bases. This CDR3 has 13 residues. The germline V gene has CDR1 LNHDA and CDR2 SQIVND (reference sequence). CDR3 sequence reads: CASIGEGNQPQHF. Written as DNA, the CDR3 is TGTGCCAGTATTGGGGAGGGGAACCAGCCCCAGCATTTT.

The chain carries TRBV6-2 or TRBV6-3 and TRBJ1-2, with 7 positions matching TRBD1. Germline V gives CDR1 MNHEY, CDR2 SVGEGT. Trimming took 5 bases from V and 4 from J; bases not matched to a gene: 10. There are 15 residues in the CDR3. The CDR3 nucleotides read TGTGCCAGCAGTAATCGGGACAGAATTTTCTATGGCTACACCTTC. Amino acid sequence: CASSNRDRIFYGYTF.

This clone was seen a single time. The V gene is TRBV10-2, the J gene TRBJ1-2, with 8 bases lining up with TRBD1. Germline-derived CDR1 and CDR2 are WSHSY and SAAADI. Germline trimming cut 5 bases from V and 8 bases from J; bases unmatched to any gene: 7. CDR3 length: 13 amino acids. The chain's CDR3 is CASSSDRVGGYTF. The CDR3 DNA is TGCGCCAGCAGTTCGGACAGGGTCGGCGGCTACACCTTC.

The DNA of the CDR3 is TGTGCCAGCAGTTTAGGATTAGCGGGGGGAAACTACAATGAGCAGTTCTTC. It is translated as CASSLGLAGGNYNEQFF. The chain recombines TRBV28 with TRBJ2-1, with TRBD2 matching 10 bases. From germline, CDR1 is MDHEN and CDR2 SYDVKM. This CDR3 contains 17 residues. The J segment lost 3 bases and the V segment lost 2 bases, leaving 7 bases of the junction unmatched.

This chain uses TRBV25-1 with TRBJ1-2, with TRBD1 as a possible D gene (6 bases). CDR1 MGHDK and CDR2 SYGVNS come from the germline V gene. This CDR3 is 16 amino acids long. V dropped 3 bases and J dropped 7 bases, with 21 bases sitting between them. DNA of the CDR3: TGTGCCAGCAGTGATCCGGCCGCTCCCATCAGGGGTGGCTACACCTTC. Protein product: CASSDPAAPIRGGYTF.

This clone has a count of ten or more. This chain uses TRBV6-2 or TRBV6-3 with TRBJ2-7; 8 bases are shared with TRBD1. This CDR3 is 16 amino acids long. The junction had 11 bases not matched to a gene; V was cut back by 1 base and J by 6 bases. Germline-derived CDR1 and CDR2 are MNHEY and SVGEGT. As DNA, the CDR3 is TGTGCCAGCAGTTACTTACCGACGACAGGGGAAGGCGAGCAGTACTTC. As protein: CASSYLPTTGEGEQYF.

The V call is TRBV20-1, the J call TRBJ1-1; D possibly corresponds to TRBD1 (5 bases). Germline-derived CDR1 and CDR2 are DFQATT and SNEGSKA (reference sequence). The ends were cut back, 8 bases at V and 13 bases at J, with 11 bases in the middle. The CDR3 length is 8 residues. CDR3 protein: CSQGRGFF. The CDR3 DNA follows: TGCAGTCAAGGGAGGGGTTTCTTT.

The chain is built from TRBV2 and TRBJ1-5, with D possibly being TRBD1 (5 bases). V was shortened by 6 bases and J by 5 bases, with 26 bases between the two germline ends. Germline loops: CDR1 SNHLY, CDR2 FYNNEI. The CDR3 spans 18 residues. CDR3 nucleotides: TGTGCCAGCAGCCGAGGGGTCGGAATCGGGAGTTCACATCAGCCCCAGCATTTT. As protein: CASSRGVGIGSSHQPQHF.

This chain's CDR3 is CASTAGTGYSPLHF. The CDR3 DNA reads as TGTGCCAGCACCGCCGGGACAGGGTATTCACCCCTCCACTTT. The chain joins TRBV11-2 to TRBJ1-6; 9 bases are shared with TRBD1. Germline V gene lookup returns CDR1 SGHAT and CDR2 FQNNGV. Losses at the gene ends were 7 bases for V and 8 bases for J; bases not matched to a gene: 6. The CDR3 consists of 14 residues.

The sample holds one count of this clone. The chain carries TRBV10-2 and TRBJ1-2, with 11 bases lining up with TRBD1. V was pared by 7 bases and J by 4 bases, with 5 bases of the junction left unmatched. CDR3 length: 14 residues. Germline V gene data show CDR1 as WSHSY and CDR2 as SAAADI. CDR3 nucleotides: TGCGCCAGCACTGGACAGGGGGCGGGCTATGGCTACACCTTC. Protein product: CASTGQGAGYGYTF.

The rearrangement joins TRBV7-2 to TRBJ1-1; D call uncertain. Germline values: CDR1 SGHTA, CDR2 FQGNSA. The CDR3 is made up of 14 amino acids. Trimming removed 5 bases at V and 2 bases at J, with 12 bases between. The CDR3 sequence: CASSLLARNTEAFF. The CDR3 region has the DNA TGTGCCAGCAGCCTTTTAGCCCGCAACACTGAAGCTTTCTTT. Using reference TRBV7-2 and TRBJ1-1 for the parts outside the CDR3, the full variable domain is GAGVSQSPSNKVTEKGKDVELRCDPISGHTALYWYRQSLGQGLEFLIYFQGNSAPDKSGLPSDRFSAERTGGSVSTLTIQRTQQEDSAVYLCASSLLARNTEAFFGQGTRLTVV.

The genes are TRBV27 and TRBJ2-2; 8 bases are shared with TRBD1. The V gene's germline CDR1 is MNHEY and CDR2 SMNVEV (reference sequence). V lost 2 bases and J lost 5; bases outside the gene matches: 7. The CDR3 totals 16 residues. CDR3 amino acids: CASSLGGTGGTGELFF. CDR3 coding DNA: TGTGCCAGCAGTTTAGGGGGCACAGGGGGAACCGGGGAGCTGTTTTTT.

The chain combines TRBV19 with TRBJ1-5, with D possibly TRBD1 on 5 matching bases. This CDR3 spans 15 amino acids. CDR1 is LNHDA and CDR2 is SQIVND in the germline V gene (reference sequence). The V end was cut by 9 bases, the J end by 2 bases, with 17 bases between. CDR3 DNA sequence: TGTGCCAGCAGGGAAGGGCCTTCGGGCAATCAGCCCCAGCATTTT. This gives the protein CASREGPSGNQPQHF.

The V gene is TRBV11-2, the J gene TRBJ1-1; a weak D match, TRBD1 (5 bases). V was clipped by 5 bases and J by 0 bases, with 16 bases between them. In germline, CDR1 is SGHAT, CDR2 FQNNGV. This CDR3 is built from 16 residues. The CDR3 sequence: CASSGAFGGVNTEAFF. The CDR3, as DNA: TGTGCCAGCAGCGGCGCCTTCGGGGGAGTGAACACTGAAGCTTTCTTT.

The genes are TRBV3-1 (or the pseudogene TRBV3-2) and TRBJ1-1; the D is unclear. CDR3 size: 15 residues. The V and J ends lost 4 bases and 6 bases respectively, with 18 bases between them. Germline values: CDR1 LGHDT, CDR2 YNNKEL (reference sequence). The CDR3 DNA reads as TGTGCCAGCAGCCCTCACAAATCTCGAAGTCCTGAAGCTTTCTTT. This sequence encodes CASSPHKSRSPEAFF.

The chain recombines TRBV9 with TRBJ2-4; 8 bases line up with TRBD2. V shed 0 bases and J 7 bases; nucleotides not matched to a gene: 6. The CDR3 contains 15 residues. Germline lookup yields CDR1 SGDLS and CDR2 YYNGEE. CDR3 coding DNA: TGTGCCAGCAGCGTAGACGACGGGGGGGCCAACATTCAGTACTTC. Translating it yields CASSVDDGGANIQYF.

The rearrangement links TRBV28 to TRBJ1-2, with 7 bases identical to TRBD1. The CDR3 totals 14 residues. Germline lookup yields CDR1 MDHEN and CDR2 SYDVKM. Trimming took 9 bases from V and 4 from J; bases not matched to a gene: 11. The CDR3: CASRNTGTVYGYTF. The CDR3 DNA reads as TGTGCCAGTCGAAATACCGGGACAGTCTATGGCTACACCTTC.

The sample holds a few counts of this clone. V gene TRBV27 combines with J gene TRBJ1-5; 7 bases agree with TRBD1. The CDR3 is 13 residues long. Germline V gene sequence: CDR1 MNHEY, CDR2 SMNVEV (reference sequence). Trimming took 5 bases from V and 4 from J; bases not matched to a gene: 2. CDR3 sequence: CASSPQGNQPQHF. The CDR3 nucleotides are TGTGCCAGCAGTCCACAGGGGAATCAGCCCCAGCATTTT.

The sample holds one count of this clone. The J gene is TRBJ2-1, the V gene TRBV7-7; TRBD1 matches 7 bases. The V gene end was trimmed by 9 bases and the J gene end by 0 bases; junction bases not matched to a gene: 8. Germline CDR1 and CDR2: SSHAT and FNYEAQ (reference sequence). The CDR3 consists of 15 residues. CDR3 amino acids: CASSWGQSSYNEQFF. The CDR3 nucleotides read TGTGCCAGTTCGTGGGGACAGAGCTCCTACAATGAGCAGTTCTTC. Variable domain in full (rest from reference TRBV7-7 and TRBJ2-1): GAGVSQSPRYKVTKRGQDVTLRCDPISSHATLYWYQQALGQGPEFLTYFNYEAQPDKSGLPSDRFSAERPEGSISTLTIQRTEQRDSAMYRCASSWGQSSYNEQFFGPGTRLTVL.

The J gene is TRBJ1-3, the V gene TRBV2, with a weak D call TRBD1 (5 bases). This CDR3 spans 15 amino acids. Germline loops: CDR1 SNHLY, CDR2 FYNNEI. With 6 bases removed from V and 2 bases from J, the gap between germline ends came to 14 bases. CDR3 sequence: CASRAGSGTGNTIYF. The CDR3, as DNA: TGTGCCAGCAGGGCGGGGTCAGGGACTGGAAACACCATATATTTT.

CDR3 coding DNA: TGTGCCAGCAGCTCCTCGGACAGATACTATGGCTACACCTTC. This codes for CASSSSDRYYGYTF. The genes are TRBV5-6 and TRBJ1-2, with TRBD1 as a possible D gene (6 bases). CDR3 length: 14 amino acids. CDR1 is SGHDT and CDR2 is YYEEEE in the germline V gene. Trimming cost V 3 bases and J 3 bases, with 12 bases left between them.

The chain recombines TRBV28 with TRBJ1-3; unclear D gene. The V and J ends lost 5 bases and 0 bases respectively, with 8 bases between them. Germline values: CDR1 MDHEN, CDR2 SYDVKM. CDR3 length: 14 residues. CDR3 sequence (DNA): TGTGCCAGCAGTCTACTATACTCTGGAAACACCATATATTTT. Protein product: CASSLLYSGNTIYF.

The V and J genes are TRBV5-6 and TRBJ2-7, with TRBD2 matching 8 bases. The length of the CDR3 is 14 residues. The junction had 6 bases not matched to a gene; V was cut back by 4 bases and J by 3 bases. The germline gives CDR1 SGHDT, CDR2 YYEEEE. The CDR3 DNA follows: TGTGCCAGCAGCGTGACTAGCGAGTTCTACGAGCAGTACTTC. It codes for CASSVTSEFYEQYF.